This is a list of T cell receptor beta chains from one sample in a study of shared T cell receptors in the human thymus. Sequencing used immunoSEQ multiplex PCR; TCRdb keeps in-frame clones, though not all of them. Among hundreds of thousands of clones, around 78% were seen once, and the ten largest hold more than 0.01%. These data were also reused for a study on human thymus T cells.

Sequencing input: thymocytes. These receptors were taken from a boy under three years old with a congenital heart defect. The CDR3 runs from the conserved cysteine through the conserved F or W. The order of the fields is J gene, V gene, clone size, CDR3 protein. Clone sizes are given selectively: once, few, many, or a class where the clone is expanded.

>TRBJ1-5|TRBV19|.
CASSIGGDRGGDQPQHF
>TRBJ2-1|TRBV5-1|.
CASSSFAGGARAQFF
>TRBJ2-1|TRBV5-4|.
CASRYSQGAAEGNFYNEQFF
>TRBJ2-2|TRBV6-5|few
CASSYGTSGHTGELFF
>TRBJ2-5|TRBV5-8|.
CASSLLETQYF
>TRBJ2-7|TRBV28|.
CASTRDELYEQYF
>TRBJ2-3|TRBV4-3|.
CASSQDLAGFSTDTQYF
>TRBJ1-5|TRBV4-3|.
CASSQLISSGGSHQPQHF
>TRBJ1-1|TRBV21-1|.
CASSKEGRGPSDTEAFF
>TRBJ2-5|TRBV7-2|.
CASSRSGRARGTQYF
>TRBJ2-6|TRBV14|.
CASSQTRKRASGANVLTF
>TRBJ2-1|TRBV4-2|.
CASSLRCNEQFF
>TRBJ1-2|TRBV6-5|.
CASSGIRGRRYGYTF
>TRBJ2-2|TRBV2|.
CASSPGRGELFF
>TRBJ2-2|TRBV27|.
CASSQPGGAGELFF
>TRBJ2-1|TRBV7-2|.
CASTLGGTGMYNEQFF
>TRBJ2-3|TRBV28|.
CASSLPDRVSTDTQYF
>TRBJ2-7|TRBV30|.
CAWGGLTSYEQYF
>TRBJ1-1|TRBV2|.
CASSEGLDTEAFF
>TRBJ2-1|TRBV6-5|once
CASSSAGPSYEQFF
>TRBJ1-4|TRBV27|.
CASSLNRINEKLFF
>.|TRBV4-3|.
CASTYKKAGNYEQYF
>TRBJ2-3|TRBV4-3|.
CASSQDLAVKSTDTQYF
>TRBJ2-7|TRBV7-8|.
CASSLAAGLAGGPLPYEQYF